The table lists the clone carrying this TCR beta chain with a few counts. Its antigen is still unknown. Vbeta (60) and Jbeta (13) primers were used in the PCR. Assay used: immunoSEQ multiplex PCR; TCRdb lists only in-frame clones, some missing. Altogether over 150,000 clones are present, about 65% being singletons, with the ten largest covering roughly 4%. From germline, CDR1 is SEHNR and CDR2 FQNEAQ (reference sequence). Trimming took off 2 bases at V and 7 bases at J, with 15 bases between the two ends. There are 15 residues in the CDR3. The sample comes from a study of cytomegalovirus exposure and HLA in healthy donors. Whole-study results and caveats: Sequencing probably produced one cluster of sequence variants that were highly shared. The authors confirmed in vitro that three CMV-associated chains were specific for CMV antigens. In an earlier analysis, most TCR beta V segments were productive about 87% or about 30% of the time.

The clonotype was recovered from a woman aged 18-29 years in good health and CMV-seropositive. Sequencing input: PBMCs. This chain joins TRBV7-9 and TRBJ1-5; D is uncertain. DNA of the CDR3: TGTGCCAGCAGCTTAAATCCGGGTTCCGGGCAGCCCCAGCATTTT. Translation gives CASSLNPGSGQPQHF.